These 18 T cell receptor beta chains were sequenced from one sample in a study of T cells in Graves' hyperthyroidism and ophthalmopathy. Amplification yielded TCR beta CDR3 regions, with RNA transcripts as the source. Carried out on the TCR CDR3, a first-round RT-PCR used the HTBI primer set. MiXCR was run by TCRdb on the multiplex PCR reads, yielding one entry per CDR3 protein. Among fewer than 850,000 distinct CDR3 sequences listed, approximately 15% were seen once. Sequencing was done on a sample of blood. The receptors were sampled from a man aged 50 to 60 with Graves' hyperthyroidism.

This chain connects TRBV4-1 to TRBJ2-1; D not certain. Germline assignment: CDR1 MGHRA and CDR2 YSYEKL. The CDR3 spans 13 residues. Between the trimmed V and J ends, which lost 0 bases and 7 bases, there was a span of 7 bases. Written as DNA, the CDR3 is TGCGCCAGCAGCCAAGATGAGGTAAATGAGCAGTTCTTC. This codes for CASSQDEVNEQFF.

This clonotype was recorded at least ten times. The chain couples TRBV11-1 to TRBJ2-1; 10 nucleotides match TRBD1. J gave up 4 bases and V 6 bases, and 6 bases lay outside the gene matches. The V gene's germline CDR1 is SGHAT and CDR2 FQDESV (reference sequence). The CDR3 length is 15 residues. The CDR3 DNA sequence: TGTGCCAGCAGGTCCGGGACAGGGGTTTACAATGAGCAGTTCTTC. The encoded protein is CASRSGTGVYNEQFF.

In its sample, this clonotype was seen a few times. This chain joins TRBV9 and TRBJ2-7, with 8 bases matching TRBD1. Germline-derived CDR1 and CDR2 are SGDLS and YYNGEE. After removal of 1 base from V and 5 bases from J, the junction contained 5 bases not matched to a gene. The CDR3 length is 14 residues. CDR3 nucleotides: TGTGCCAGCAGCGTAAATGACAGGGGCAACGAGCAGTACTTC. This gives the protein CASSVNDRGNEQYF.

Ten or more counts support this clonotype. This sequence joins TRBV7-2 and TRBJ1-1; D remains ambiguous. Germline V gene data show CDR1 as SGHTA and CDR2 as FQGNSA. The CDR3 runs to 13 residues. V lost 2 bases and J 3 bases, leaving 7 bases between the germline ends. This chain's CDR3 is CASSLRTDTEAFF. DNA for the CDR3: TGTGCCAGCAGCTTAAGGACGGACACTGAAGCTTTCTTT.

This sequence joins TRBV9 and TRBJ2-1; D is unclear. This CDR3 region has 14 residues. The ends were cut back, 4 bases at V and 8 bases at J, with 16 bases in the middle. Germline V gene lookup returns CDR1 SGDLS and CDR2 YYNGEE. DNA of the CDR3: TGTGCCAGCAGCCCAGTTGGGTTACTCGATGAGCAGTTCTTC. This sequence encodes CASSPVGLLDEQFF. The full variable domain, rest sourced from reference TRBV9 and TRBJ2-1, is DSGVTQTPKHLITATGQRVTLRCSPRSGDLSVYWYQQSLDQGLQFLIQYYNGEERAKGNILERFSAQQFPDLHSELNLSSLELGDSALYFCASSPVGLLDEQFFGPGTRLTVL.

This clonotype has a count of ten or more. The chain carries TRBV29-1 and TRBJ2-7; D gene ambiguous. CDR1 SQVTM and CDR2 ANQGSEA come from the germline V gene. CDR3 size: 14 residues. V dropped 5 bases and J dropped 0 bases, with 14 bases sitting between them. CDR3 nucleotide sequence: TGCAGCGTTAGTGTCCAAATCAACTCCTACGAGCAGTACTTC. It is translated as CSVSVQINSYEQYF.

V is TRBV18 and J is TRBJ2-1, with TRBD1 identical over 9 bases. The CDR3 is 18 amino acids. In germline, CDR1 is KGHSH, CDR2 LQKENI. V shed 11 bases and J 0 bases; nucleotides not matched to a gene: 17. The CDR3 is CAQHLEQGAPSSYNEQFF. The CDR3 coding sequence is TGTGCCCAGCACTTAGAACAGGGGGCTCCGAGCTCCTACAATGAGCAGTTCTTC. Based on the CDR3 plus reference TRBV18 and TRBJ2-1, the full variable domain is NAGVMQNPRHLVRRRGQEARLRCSPMKGHSHVYWYRQLPEEGLKFMVYLQKENIIDESGMPKERFSAEFPKEGPSILRIQQVVRGDSAAYFCAQHLEQGAPSSYNEQFFGPGTRLTVL.

This clonotype showed up many times. The rearrangement uses TRBV9 and TRBJ2-7; possible D gene TRBD1, 6 bases. Trimming removed 0 bases at V and 5 bases at J, with 12 bases between. In germline, CDR1 is SGDLS, CDR2 YYNGEE. This CDR3 contains 14 residues. The CDR3 DNA follows: TGTGCCAGCAGCGTAGGGTCCAGGGGCAACGAGCAGTACTTC. Protein sequence: CASSVGSRGNEQYF. The full variable domain, its missing parts supplied by reference TRBV9 and TRBJ2-7, is DSGVTQTPKHLITATGQRVTLRCSPRSGDLSVYWYQQSLDQGLQFLIQYYNGEERAKGNILERFSAQQFPDLHSELNLSSLELGDSALYFCASSVGSRGNEQYFGPGTRLTVT.

This clonotype was seen at least ten times. The rearrangement joins TRBV2 to TRBJ2-7, with D unclear. This CDR3 has 12 residues. Germline-derived CDR1 and CDR2 are SNHLY and FYNNEI. Trimming stripped 8 bases from V and 2 bases from J, with 10 bases between. The CDR3: CASLLPAYEQYF. The CDR3, as DNA: TGTGCCAGCCTACTGCCCGCCTACGAGCAGTACTTC.

This clonotype was seen ten or more times. This CDR3 is CASSDGAEYSNQPQHF. CDR3 nucleotide sequence: TGTGCCAGCAGTGACGGCGCGGAATATAGCAATCAGCCCCAGCATTTT. This chain links TRBV2 with TRBJ1-5, with D uncertain. There are 16 residues in the CDR3. Trimming cost V 3 bases and J 0 bases, with 12 bases left between them. Looked up from germline, CDR1 is SNHLY and CDR2 is FYNNEI.

At least ten counts were recorded for this clonotype. The chain is built from TRBV6-2 or TRBV6-3 and TRBJ1-5; no reliable D call. The V end lost 3 bases, the J end lost 7 bases, and 19 bases lay between the germline ends. The CDR3 is 16 amino acids. From germline, CDR1 is MNHEY and CDR2 SVGEGT. The CDR3 loop is CASSYNRGDLGQPQHF. The CDR3 DNA reads as TGTGCCAGCAGTTATAATCGGGGAGACCTGGGGCAGCCCCAGCATTTT.

This clonotype was seen only a few times. The V gene is TRBV20-1, the J gene TRBJ2-4; tentatively, D is TRBD1 (6 bases). The CDR3 length is 16 residues. Germline V CDR1 and CDR2: DFQATT, SNEGSKA (reference sequence). The V and J ends lost 0 bases and 3 bases respectively, with 15 bases between them. In DNA form, the CDR3 reads TGCAGTGCTAGAGATCAGGCAGGGGTTGGCAAAAACATTCAGTACTTC. It codes for CSARDQAGVGKNIQYF.

In its sample, this clonotype was seen many times. This chain joins TRBV28 and TRBJ1-1, with D unresolved. V was trimmed by 5 bases and J by 3 bases, leaving 10 bases between them. This CDR3 is 13 amino acids long. CDR1 is MDHEN, CDR2 SYDVKM, per germline. The CDR3: CASSPPEDTEAFF. The CDR3 DNA reads TGTGCCAGCAGTCCCCCAGAGGACACTGAAGCTTTCTTT.

This clonotype was picked up many times. This chain links TRBV7-9 with TRBJ2-3, with no clear D. Germline V gene lookup returns CDR1 SEHNR and CDR2 FQNEAQ (reference sequence). With 4 bases removed from V and 5 bases from J, the gap between germline ends came to 10 bases. CDR3 size: 13 residues. In DNA form, the CDR3 reads TGTGCCAGCAGCTCAACTACCGTAGATACGCAGTATTTT. Translation gives CASSSTTVDTQYF.

Turning to this clonotype: At one end, the junction sequence differs from germline, possibly due to a read error. The gene calls are TRBV5-5 and TRBJ2-7; no definite D call. The CDR3 runs 13 residues. Looked up from germline, CDR1 is SGHKS and CDR2 is YYEKEE (reference sequence). The CDR3 sequence: CASSLVVTYEHYF. CDR3 coding DNA: TGTGCCAGCAGCTTGGTTGTGACCTACGAGCATTACTTC.

V usage is TRBV2 and J usage is TRBJ2-4; the D is unclear. Germline CDR1 and CDR2: SNHLY and FYNNEI. The length of the CDR3 is 16 residues. The V end lost 5 bases, the J end lost 1 base, and 15 bases lay between the germline ends. CDR3 sequence (DNA): TGTGCCAGCAGTTCGTCAAAAGGAGACGCCAAAAACATTCAGTACTTC. Its protein product is CASSSSKGDAKNIQYF.

This clonotype came up a few times. The V call is TRBV19, the J call TRBJ2-6, with D maybe TRBD2 (6 bases). The germline V and J ends were trimmed by 3 bases and 2 bases, with 8 bases remaining between them. Germline CDR1 reads LNHDA; CDR2 reads SQIVND (reference sequence). The CDR3 covers 15 residues. CDR3 coding DNA: TGTGCCAGTAGTATGGGGGGAGCTGGGGCCAACGTCCTGACTTTC. This codes for CASSMGGAGANVLTF.

As DNA, the CDR3 is TGTGCCAGCAGAACCGACGGGACGAACACCGGGGAGCTGTTTTTT. Protein: CASRTDGTNTGELFF. The rearrangement uses TRBV6-1 and TRBJ2-2; D is perhaps TRBD2 (5 bases). The CDR3 length is 15 residues. In germline, CDR1 is MNHNS, CDR2 SASEGT. Trimming took off 6 bases at V and 0 bases at J, with 11 bases between the two ends.